This T cell receptor beta chain was profiled in a study of blood T cell repertoires in COVID-19. The wider study: Acute-phase and convalescent COVID-19 samples originated in the United States, Italy and Spain. PBMCs, B-cell-depleted T cells, or T cells were the source of the cDNA or gDNA that made up the material.

Only a few counts were recorded for this clone. Generated by immunoSEQ multiplex PCR, the TCRdb table keeps only in-frame clones and is missing some. The table records under 250,000 clones, around nine tenths of them present only once. With 10 bases removed from V and 2 bases from J, the gap between germline ends came to 17 bases. There are 14 residues in the CDR3. Germline assignment: CDR1 KGHSH and CDR2 LQKENI. Source material: peripheral blood. The rearrangement uses TRBV18 and TRBJ1-1; possible D gene TRBD1, 6 bases. The clonotype originates from a woman in her 70s with active or convalescent COVID-19. The CDR3 region has the DNA TGTGCCATCTCTCGGGACACAAAAAACACTGAAGCTTTCTTT. Encoded protein: CAISRDTKNTEAFF.